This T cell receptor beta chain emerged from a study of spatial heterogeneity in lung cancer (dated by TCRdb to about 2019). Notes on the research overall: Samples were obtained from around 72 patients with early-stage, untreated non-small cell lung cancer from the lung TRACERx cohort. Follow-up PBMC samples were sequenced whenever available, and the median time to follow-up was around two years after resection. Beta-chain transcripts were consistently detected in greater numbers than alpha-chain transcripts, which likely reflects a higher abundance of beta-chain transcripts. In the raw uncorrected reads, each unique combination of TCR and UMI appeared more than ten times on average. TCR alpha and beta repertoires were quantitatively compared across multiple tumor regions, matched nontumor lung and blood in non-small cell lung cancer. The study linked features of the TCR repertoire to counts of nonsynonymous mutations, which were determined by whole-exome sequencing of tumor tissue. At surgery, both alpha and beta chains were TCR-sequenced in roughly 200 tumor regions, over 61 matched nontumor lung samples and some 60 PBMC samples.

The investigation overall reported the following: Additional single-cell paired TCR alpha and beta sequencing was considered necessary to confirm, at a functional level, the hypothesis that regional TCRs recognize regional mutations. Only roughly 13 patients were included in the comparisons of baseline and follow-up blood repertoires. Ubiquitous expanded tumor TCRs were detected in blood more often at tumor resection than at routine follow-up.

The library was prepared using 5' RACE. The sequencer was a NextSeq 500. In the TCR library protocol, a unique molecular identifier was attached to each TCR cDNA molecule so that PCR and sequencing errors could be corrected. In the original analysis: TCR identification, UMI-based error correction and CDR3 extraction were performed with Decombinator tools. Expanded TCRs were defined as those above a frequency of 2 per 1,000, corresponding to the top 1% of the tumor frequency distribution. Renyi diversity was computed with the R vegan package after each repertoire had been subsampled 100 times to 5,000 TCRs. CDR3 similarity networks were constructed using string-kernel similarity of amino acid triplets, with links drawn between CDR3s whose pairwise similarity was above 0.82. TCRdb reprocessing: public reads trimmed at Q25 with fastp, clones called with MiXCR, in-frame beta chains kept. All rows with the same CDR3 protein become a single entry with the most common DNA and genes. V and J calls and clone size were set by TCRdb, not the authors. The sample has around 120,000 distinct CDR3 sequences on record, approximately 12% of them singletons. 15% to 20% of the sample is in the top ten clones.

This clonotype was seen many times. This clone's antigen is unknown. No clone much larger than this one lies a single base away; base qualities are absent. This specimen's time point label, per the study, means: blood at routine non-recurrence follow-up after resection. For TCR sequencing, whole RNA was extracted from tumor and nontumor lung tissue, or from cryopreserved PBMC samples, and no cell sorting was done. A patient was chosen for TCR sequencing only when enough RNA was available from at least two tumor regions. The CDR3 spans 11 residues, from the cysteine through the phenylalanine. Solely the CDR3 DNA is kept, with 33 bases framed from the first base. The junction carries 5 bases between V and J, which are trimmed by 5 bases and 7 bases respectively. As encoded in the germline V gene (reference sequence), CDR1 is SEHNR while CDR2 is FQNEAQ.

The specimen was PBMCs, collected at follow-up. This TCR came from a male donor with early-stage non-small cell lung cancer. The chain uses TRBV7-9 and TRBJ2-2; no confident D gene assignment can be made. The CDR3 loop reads CASSLVGELFF. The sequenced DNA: TGTGCCAGCAGCCTTGTCGGGGAGCTGTTTTTT.